This T cell receptor (beta chain) was sequenced for a study of Ad26.COV2.S vaccination and SARS-CoV-2 variants. In the study overall: The COV1001 Ad26.COV2.S trial arm included the donor. Ad26.COV2.S was injected intramuscularly once or twice, 56 days apart.

The CDR3 length is 12 residues. The V gene lost 1 base and the J gene lost 10 bases, with 7 bases spanning the gap. Treatment denoted: around 19 received Ad26.COV2.S at low or high dose, single or two shots; 5 received placebo; per-sample allocation not given. Samples analyzed were those drawn on day 63 after the first vaccine or placebo injection. The table came from immunoSEQ multiplex PCR; TCRdb's copy has only in-frame clones and leaves some out. The sample records about 680,000 clones, 89% being singletons. This chain links TRBV12-3 or TRBV12-4 with TRBJ1-4; no clear D. This TCR was recovered from a person between 18 and 65 years old who received the Ad26.COV2.S COVID-19 vaccine or a placebo. This specimen consisted of peripheral blood, obtained in a trial of Ad26.COV2.S vaccine versus placebo. CDR3 in amino acids: CASSLGLRKLFF. In DNA form, the CDR3 reads TGTGCCAGCAGTTTAGGACTGAGAAAACTGTTTTTT.